What follows are 12 T cell receptor beta chains derived from one specimen sequenced in a study of blood T cells in healthy people across ages. Primers used in a second PCR of roughly 6 to 11 cycles were a sample-barcoded 5' primer and a J-beta primer mix. TCRdb passed the 5' RACE reads through MiXCR, listing each CDR3 protein once. Of some 930,000 distinct CDR3 sequences listed, 29% are singletons. Separately, the same data were catalogued under a study of T cells of mothers and their children.

The specimen sequenced was blood. Source of these receptors: a middle-aged woman in good health.

This clonotype was seen many times. The V gene is TRBV6-5, the J gene TRBJ2-7; a possible D gene is TRBD1 (5 bases). The CDR3 loop spans 15 amino acids. V lost 2 bases and J 4 bases, leaving 15 bases between the germline ends. From germline, CDR1 is MNHEY and CDR2 SVGAGI. The CDR3 DNA is TGTGCCAGCAGTTACGCTAGGGGCGCTACGTACGAGCAGTACTTC. The encoded protein is CASSYARGATYEQYF.

V gene TRBV5-1 combines with J gene TRBJ1-1; 7 bases are a match to TRBD1. The CDR3 extends over 15 amino acids. V dropped 4 bases and J dropped 1; count of bases not matched to a gene: 7. Per germline, CDR1 SGHRS and CDR2 YFSETQ. The CDR3 nucleotides are TGCGCCAGCAGCCGGGACAGACCGTCGAACACTGAAGCTTTCTTT. This sequence encodes CASSRDRPSNTEAFF.

V usage is TRBV18 and J usage is TRBJ2-1; TRBD2 agrees at 10 bases. The CDR3 length is 17 residues. CDR1 is KGHSH, CDR2 LQKENI, per germline. V was pared by 6 bases and J by 7 bases, with 15 bases of the junction left unmatched. The CDR3: CASSLLPWASGGNEQFF. CDR3 bases: TGTGCCAGCTCCTTACTCCCTTGGGCTAGCGGGGGAAATGAGCAGTTCTTC.

This clonotype has more than one count but fewer than ten. J is TRBJ1-5 and V is TRBV20-1, with TRBD1 matching over 7 bases. The germline V gene has CDR1 DFQATT and CDR2 SNEGSKA (reference sequence). V lost 6 bases and J lost 3; bases outside the gene matches: 5. CDR3 size: 13 residues. The DNA of the CDR3 is TGCAGTGCCGTAGACAGGGTCAATCAGCCCCAGCATTTT. Residues: CSAVDRVNQPQHF.

Concerning this clonotype: A clone one base away is much larger, so this may be a read error. This chain links TRBV9 with TRBJ1-5; D is undetermined. V lost 3 bases, J lost 6 bases, and 13 bases lay in between. From germline, CDR1 is SGDLS and CDR2 YYNGEE. The CDR3 extends over 14 amino acids. CDR3 coding DNA: TGTGCCAGCAGCGGAGGCCTCGTGGGTCAGCCCCAGCATTTT. Translating it yields CASSGGLVGQPQHF.

In regard to this clonotype: Since a much larger clone is just one base distant, this may be a read error. The rearrangement joins TRBV6-9 to TRBJ1-4; D perhaps matches TRBD1 (6 bases). The germline gives CDR1 MNHGY, CDR2 SVAAGI. This CDR3 has 18 residues. The V end lost 10 bases, the J end lost 16 bases, and 40 bases lay between the germline ends. As DNA, the CDR3 is TGTGCCACCTCCGCGGGACTAGCGGGGGGGCACGGCACAGATACGCAGTTTTTT. Encoded protein: CATSAGLAGGHGTDTQFF.

The CDR3 bases are TGTGCCAGCAGCCAAGAGGGGAGCTGGCAGTTCTTC. Translating it yields CASSQEGSWQFF. The rearrangement links TRBV4-2 to TRBJ2-1; a weak D match, TRBD2 (5 bases). CDR3 length: 12 residues. CDR1 is LGHNA and CDR2 is YNFKEQ in the germline V gene. V lost 0 bases to trimming and J lost 12 bases, with 9 bases between them.

This chain uses TRBV27 with TRBJ1-2; 7 bases agree with TRBD1. The CDR3 consists of 15 residues. Germline loops: CDR1 MNHEY, CDR2 SMNVEV (reference sequence). V lost 2 bases, J lost 4 bases, and 7 bases stayed unmatched. The CDR3: CASSLDVRGGYGYTF. In DNA, the CDR3 is TGTGCCAGCAGTTTAGACGTCAGGGGGGGCTATGGCTACACCTTC.

This clonotype was observed at least ten times. The chain couples TRBV7-8 to TRBJ2-3; the match to TRBD2 covers 11 bases. J was trimmed by 4 bases and V by 0 bases; bases with no gene match: 3. CDR1 SGHVS and CDR2 FQNEAQ come from the germline V gene. This CDR3 has 16 residues. CDR3 bases: TGTGCCAGCAGCTTAGCTAGCGGGGGGGGCCCAGATACGCAGTATTTT. Residues: CASSLASGGGPDTQYF. The variable domain in full, with the rest retrieved from reference TRBV7-8 and TRBJ2-3, is GAGVSQSPRYKVAKRGQDVALRCDPISGHVSLFWYQQALGQGPEFLTYFQNEAQLDKSGLPSDRFFAERPEGSVSTLKIQRTQQEDSAVYLCASSLASGGGPDTQYFGPGTRLTVL.

This clonotype was recorded a few times. V usage is TRBV7-9 and J usage is TRBJ2-1, with D perhaps matching TRBD2 (5 bases). Trimming took off 1 base at V and 4 bases at J, with 14 bases between the two ends. The CDR3 covers 16 residues. Germline CDR1 and CDR2: SEHNR and FQNEAQ (reference sequence). The CDR3 DNA follows: TGTGCCAGCAGCTTAGATCCAGCGGCTCAGTACAATGAGCAGTTCTTC. Its protein product is CASSLDPAAQYNEQFF.

This clonotype was recorded many times. The V call is TRBV4-2, the J call TRBJ2-3, with a tentative D call TRBD1 (5 bases). The V gene's germline CDR1 is LGHNA and CDR2 YNFKEQ. V was cut by 5 bases and J by 4 bases, with 13 bases left in between. The CDR3 extends over 14 amino acids. CDR3 sequence (DNA): TGTGCCAGCAGCGACTCAAGGGGTTCAGATACGCAGTATTTT. This translates into CASSDSRGSDTQYF.

The chain combines TRBV9 with TRBJ1-3; 7 bases line up with TRBD1. Germline CDR1 and CDR2: SGDLS and YYNGEE. This CDR3 has 16 residues. Losses at the gene ends were 3 bases for V and 3 bases for J; bases not matched to a gene: 9. The CDR3 spells CASSGRDSPGGNTIYF. The CDR3 bases are TGTGCCAGCAGCGGGCGGGACAGTCCCGGTGGAAACACCATATATTTT.